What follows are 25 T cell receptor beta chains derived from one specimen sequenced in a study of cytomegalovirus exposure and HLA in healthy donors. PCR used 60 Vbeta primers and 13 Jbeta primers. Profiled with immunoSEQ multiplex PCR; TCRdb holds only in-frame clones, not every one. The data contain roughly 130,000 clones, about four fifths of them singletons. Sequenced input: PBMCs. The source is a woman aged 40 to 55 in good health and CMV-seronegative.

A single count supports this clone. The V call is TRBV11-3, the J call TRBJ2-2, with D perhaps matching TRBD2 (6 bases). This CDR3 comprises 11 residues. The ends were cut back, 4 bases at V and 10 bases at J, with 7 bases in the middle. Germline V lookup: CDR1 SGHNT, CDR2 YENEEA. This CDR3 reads CASSSGVELFF. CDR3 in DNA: TGTGCCAGCAGCTCGGGAGTGGAGCTGTTTTTT.

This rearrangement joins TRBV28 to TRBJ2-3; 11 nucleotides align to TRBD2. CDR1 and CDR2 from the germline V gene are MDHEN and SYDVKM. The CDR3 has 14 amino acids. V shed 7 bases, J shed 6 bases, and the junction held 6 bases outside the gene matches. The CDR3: CASTSGGWLDTQYF. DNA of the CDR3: TGTGCCAGCACTAGCGGGGGGTGGCTGGATACGCAGTATTTT.

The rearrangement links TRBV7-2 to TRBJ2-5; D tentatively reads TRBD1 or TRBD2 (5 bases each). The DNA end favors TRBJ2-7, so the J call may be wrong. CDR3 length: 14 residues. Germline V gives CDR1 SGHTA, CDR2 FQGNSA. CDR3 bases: TGTGCCAGCAGCTTGGACTTTGGGGGCTACGAGCAGTACTTC. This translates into CASSLDFGGYEQYF.

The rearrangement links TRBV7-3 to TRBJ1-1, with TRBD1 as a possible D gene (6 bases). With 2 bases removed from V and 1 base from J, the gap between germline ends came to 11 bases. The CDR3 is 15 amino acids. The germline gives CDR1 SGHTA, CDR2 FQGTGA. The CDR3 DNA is TGTGCCAGCAGCTTAGGGGCGACAGGGAACACTGAAGCTTTCTTT. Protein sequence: CASSLGATGNTEAFF. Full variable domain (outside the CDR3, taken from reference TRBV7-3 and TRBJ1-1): GAGVSQTPSNKVTEKGKYVELRCDPISGHTALYWYRQSLGQGPEFLIYFQGTGAADDSGLPNDRFFAVRPEGSVSTLKIQRTERGDSAVYLCASSLGATGNTEAFFGQGTRLTVV.

The CDR3 DNA sequence: TGTGCCAGTAGTAGCCGGGAGACCCAGTACTTC. Protein product: CASSSRETQYF. The V gene is TRBV19, the J gene TRBJ2-5; D uncertain. V lost 4 bases and J 5 bases, leaving 5 bases between the germline ends. Germline V gene lookup returns CDR1 LNHDA and CDR2 SQIVND (reference sequence). The CDR3 loop spans 11 amino acids.

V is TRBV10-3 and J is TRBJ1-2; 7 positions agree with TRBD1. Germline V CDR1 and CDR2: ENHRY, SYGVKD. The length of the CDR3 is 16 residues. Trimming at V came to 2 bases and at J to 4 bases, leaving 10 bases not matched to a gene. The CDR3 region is CAISETQGVGFYGYTF. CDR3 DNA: TGTGCCATCAGTGAGACCCAGGGGGTAGGGTTCTATGGCTACACCTTC.

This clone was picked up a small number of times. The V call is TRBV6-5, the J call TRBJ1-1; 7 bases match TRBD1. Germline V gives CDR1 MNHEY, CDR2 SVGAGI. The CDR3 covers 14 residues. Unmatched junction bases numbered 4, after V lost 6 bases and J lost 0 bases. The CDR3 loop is CASRSQGVNTEAFF. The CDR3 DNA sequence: TGTGCCAGCAGGTCTCAGGGGGTGAACACTGAAGCTTTCTTT.

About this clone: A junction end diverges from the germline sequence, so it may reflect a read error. The CDR3 sequence is CSSSLRGYGYTF. CDR3 DNA sequence: TGTTCCAGCAGCTTAAGGGGTTATGGCTACACCTTC. V usage is TRBV7-9 and J usage is TRBJ1-2; a weak D match, TRBD1 (5 bases). The CDR3 consists of 12 residues. Germline CDR1 SEHNR, CDR2 FQNEAQ (reference sequence). Together with reference TRBV7-9 and TRBJ1-2, the CDR3 gives the full variable domain: DTGVSQNPRHKITKRGQNVTFRCDPISEHNRLYWYRQTLGQGPEFLTYFQNEAQLEKSRLLSDRFSAERPKGSFSTLEIQRTEQGDSAMYLCSSSLRGYGYTFGSGTRLTVV.

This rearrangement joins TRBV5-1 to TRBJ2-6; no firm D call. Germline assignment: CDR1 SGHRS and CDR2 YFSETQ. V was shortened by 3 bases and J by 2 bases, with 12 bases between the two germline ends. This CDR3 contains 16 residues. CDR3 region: CASSSPRSAGANVLTF. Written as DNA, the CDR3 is TGCGCCAGCAGCTCGCCTAGATCGGCTGGGGCCAACGTCCTGACTTTC.

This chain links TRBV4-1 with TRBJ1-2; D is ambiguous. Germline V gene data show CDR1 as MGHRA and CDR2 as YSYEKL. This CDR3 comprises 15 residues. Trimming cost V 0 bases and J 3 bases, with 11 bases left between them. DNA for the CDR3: TGCGCCAGCAGCCAAGATTTAACAAGTTACTATGGCTACACCTTC. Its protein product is CASSQDLTSYYGYTF.

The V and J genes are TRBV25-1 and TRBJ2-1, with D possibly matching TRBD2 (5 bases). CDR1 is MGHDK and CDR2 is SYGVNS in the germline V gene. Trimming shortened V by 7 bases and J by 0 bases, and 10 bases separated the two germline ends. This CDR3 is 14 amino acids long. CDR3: CASKVANSYNEQFF. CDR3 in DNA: TGTGCCAGCAAGGTAGCGAACTCCTACAATGAGCAGTTCTTC.

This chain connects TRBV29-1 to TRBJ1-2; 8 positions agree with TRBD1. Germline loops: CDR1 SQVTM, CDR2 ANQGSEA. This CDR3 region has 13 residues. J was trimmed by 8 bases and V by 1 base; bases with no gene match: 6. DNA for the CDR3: TGCAGCGTTGAAGCGGGGGACAGGAAGGGCTACACCTTC. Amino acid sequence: CSVEAGDRKGYTF.

CDR3 residues: CASSLDTGSQETQYF. DNA of the CDR3: TGCGCCAGCAGCTTGGACACAGGTTCGCAAGAGACCCAGTACTTC. The gene calls are TRBV5-1 and TRBJ2-5; D possibly corresponds to TRBD1 (5 bases). The CDR3 covers 15 residues. Germline V gives CDR1 SGHRS, CDR2 YFSETQ. The ends were cut back, 0 bases at V and 2 bases at J, with 11 bases in the middle.

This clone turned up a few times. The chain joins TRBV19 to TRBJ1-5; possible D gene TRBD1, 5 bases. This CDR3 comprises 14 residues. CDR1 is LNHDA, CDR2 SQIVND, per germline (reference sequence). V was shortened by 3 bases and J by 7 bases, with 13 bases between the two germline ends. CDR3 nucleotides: TGTGCCAGTAGTATGTTTGGGGCTGAACAGCCCCAGCATTTT. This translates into CASSMFGAEQPQHF. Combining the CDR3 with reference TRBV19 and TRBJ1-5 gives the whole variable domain DGGITQSPKYLFRKEGQNVTLSCEQNLNHDAMYWYRQDPGQGLRLIYYSQIVNDFQKGDIAEGYSVSREKKESFPLTVTSAQKNPTAFYLCASSMFGAEQPQHFGDGTRLSIL.

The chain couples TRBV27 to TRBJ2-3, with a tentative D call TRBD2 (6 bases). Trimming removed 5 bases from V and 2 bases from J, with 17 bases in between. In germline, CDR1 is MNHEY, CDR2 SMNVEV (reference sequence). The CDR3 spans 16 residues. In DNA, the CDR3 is TGTGCCAGCAGTACGAGACTAGGGATCTTCACAGATACGCAGTATTTT. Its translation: CASSTRLGIFTDTQYF.

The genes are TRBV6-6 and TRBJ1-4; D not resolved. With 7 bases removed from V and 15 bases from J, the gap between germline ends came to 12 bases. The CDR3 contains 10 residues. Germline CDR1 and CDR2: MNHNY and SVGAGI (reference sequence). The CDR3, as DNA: TGTGCCAGCACAGTCGGGTTGGTGTTTTTT. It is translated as CASTVGLVFF.

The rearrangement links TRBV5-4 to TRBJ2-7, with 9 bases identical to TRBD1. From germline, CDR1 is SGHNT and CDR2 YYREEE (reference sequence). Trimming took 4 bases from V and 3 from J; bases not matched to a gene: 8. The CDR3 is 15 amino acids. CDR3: CASSGNRGRNYEQYF. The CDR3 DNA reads TGTGCCAGCAGCGGTAACAGGGGGCGGAACTACGAGCAGTACTTC.

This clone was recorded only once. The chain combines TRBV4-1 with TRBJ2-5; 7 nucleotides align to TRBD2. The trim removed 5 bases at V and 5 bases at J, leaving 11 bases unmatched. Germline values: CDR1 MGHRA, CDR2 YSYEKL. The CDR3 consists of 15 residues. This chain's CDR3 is CASSSLAVLWETQYF. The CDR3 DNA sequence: TGCGCCAGCAGCTCGCTAGCGGTCCTTTGGGAGACCCAGTACTTC.

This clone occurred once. CDR3: CASSVSGATNTGELFF. The CDR3 DNA follows: TGCGCCAGCAGCGTTAGCGGGGCAACGAACACCGGGGAGCTGTTTTTT. The V and J genes are TRBV5-1 and TRBJ2-2; 8 bases map to TRBD2. V gave up 4 bases and J gave up 0 bases; unmatched junction bases: 5. This CDR3 has 16 amino acids. The germline V gene has CDR1 SGHRS and CDR2 YFSETQ.

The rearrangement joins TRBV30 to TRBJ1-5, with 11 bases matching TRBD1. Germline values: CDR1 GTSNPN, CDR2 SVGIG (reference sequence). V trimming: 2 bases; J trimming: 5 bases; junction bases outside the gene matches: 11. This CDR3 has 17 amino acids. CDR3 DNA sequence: TGTGCCTGGAGTATCGGCGGACAGGGGGCTTGGGATCAGCCCCAGCATTTT. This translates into CAWSIGGQGAWDQPQHF.

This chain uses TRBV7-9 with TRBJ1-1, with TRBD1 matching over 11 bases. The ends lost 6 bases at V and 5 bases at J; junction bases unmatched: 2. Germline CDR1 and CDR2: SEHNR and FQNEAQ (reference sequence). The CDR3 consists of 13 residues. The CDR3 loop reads CASRGQGETEAFF. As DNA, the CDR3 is TGTGCCAGCAGGGGACAGGGGGAGACTGAAGCTTTCTTT.

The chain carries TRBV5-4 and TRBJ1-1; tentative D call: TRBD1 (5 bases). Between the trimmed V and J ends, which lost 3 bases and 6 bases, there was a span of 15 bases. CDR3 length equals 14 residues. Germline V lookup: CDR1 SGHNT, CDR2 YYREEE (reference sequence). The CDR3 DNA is TGTGCCAGCAGCTGGGACGGAGGGTGGGCTGAAGCTTTCTTT. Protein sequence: CASSWDGGWAEAFF.

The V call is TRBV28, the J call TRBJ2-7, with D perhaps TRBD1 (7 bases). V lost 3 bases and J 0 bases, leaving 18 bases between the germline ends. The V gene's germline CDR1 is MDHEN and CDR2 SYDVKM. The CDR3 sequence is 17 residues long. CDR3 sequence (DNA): TGTGCCAGCAGTTTTCACAGGGGTCGGGGGCCCTCCTACGAGCAGTACTTC. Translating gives CASSFHRGRGPSYEQYF. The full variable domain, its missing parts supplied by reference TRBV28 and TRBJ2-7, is DVKVTQSSRYLVKRTGEKVFLECVQDMDHENMFWYRQDPGLGLRLIYFSYDVKMKEKGDIPEGYSVSREKKERFSLILESASTNQTSMYLCASSFHRGRGPSYEQYFGPGTRLTVT.

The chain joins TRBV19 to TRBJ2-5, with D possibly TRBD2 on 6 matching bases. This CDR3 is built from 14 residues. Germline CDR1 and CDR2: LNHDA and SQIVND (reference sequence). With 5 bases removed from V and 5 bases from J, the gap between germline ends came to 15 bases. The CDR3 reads CASSVTAAGETQYF. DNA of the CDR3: TGTGCCAGTAGTGTGACAGCCGCGGGGGAGACCCAGTACTTC.

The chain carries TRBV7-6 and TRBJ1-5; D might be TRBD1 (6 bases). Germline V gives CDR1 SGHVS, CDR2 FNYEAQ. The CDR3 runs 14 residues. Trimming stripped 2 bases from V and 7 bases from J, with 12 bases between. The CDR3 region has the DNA TGTGCCAGCAGCTTATATACAGGGTCCCAGCCCCAGCATTTT. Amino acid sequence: CASSLYTGSQPQHF. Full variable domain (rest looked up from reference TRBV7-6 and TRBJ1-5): GAGVSQSPRYKVTKRGQDVALRCDPISGHVSLYWYRQALGQGPEFLTYFNYEAQQDKSGLPNDRFSAERPEGSISTLTIQRTEQRDSAMYRCASSLYTGSQPQHFGDGTRLSIL.